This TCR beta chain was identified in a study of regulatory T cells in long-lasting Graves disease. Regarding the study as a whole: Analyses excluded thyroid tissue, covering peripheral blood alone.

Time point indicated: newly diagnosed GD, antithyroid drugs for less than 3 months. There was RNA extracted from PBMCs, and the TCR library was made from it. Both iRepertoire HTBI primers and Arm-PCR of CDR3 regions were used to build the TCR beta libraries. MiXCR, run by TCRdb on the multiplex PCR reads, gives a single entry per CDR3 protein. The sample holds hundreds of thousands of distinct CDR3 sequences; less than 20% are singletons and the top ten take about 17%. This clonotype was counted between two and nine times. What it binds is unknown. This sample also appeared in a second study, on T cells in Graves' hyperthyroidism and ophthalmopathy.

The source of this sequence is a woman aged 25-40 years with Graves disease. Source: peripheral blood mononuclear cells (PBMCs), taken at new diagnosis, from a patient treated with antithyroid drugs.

CDR3 sequence reads: CATSRDFADGYTF. In DNA form, the CDR3 reads TGTGCCACCAGCAGAGATTTCGCAGATGGCTACACCTTC. The J gene is TRBJ1-2, the V gene TRBV15; D unclear. Germline CDR1 reads LNHNV; CDR2 reads YYDKDF (reference sequence). Trimming cost V 0 bases and J 6 bases, with 8 bases left between them. The CDR3 covers 13 residues.